The rows below give T cell receptor beta chains drawn from one sample of a study of T cells in localized non-small cell lung cancer. Assay used: immunoSEQ multiplex PCR; TCRdb lists only in-frame clones, some missing. Among 70,000 or so clones, approximately 84% were seen once, and the ten largest hold 1.3%. Source: peripheral blood, taken before any cancer treatment. These TCRs come from a female donor aged 60 or older with stage I lung adenocarcinoma. Each CDR3 is given with its conserved first and last residue. D genes are given only for firm matches. Some rows have no size entry. The others give once, few or many, or a class for an expanded clone.

D gene	V gene	CDR3 length	clone size	J gene	CDR3 DNA	CDR3 protein
-	TRBV19	15	-	TRBJ1-5	TGTGCCAGTAGTATACTTCAGCTTACCAATCAGCCCCAGCATTTT	CASSILQLTNQPQHF
-	TRBV7-2	15	-	TRBJ1-3	TGTGCCAGCAGCCCAACAGGCTACTCTGGAAACACCATATATTTT	CASSPTGYSGNTIYF
-	TRBV6-1	12	-	TRBJ2-7	TGTGCCAGCAAACCCCGCTCCTACGAGCAGTACTTC	CASKPRSYEQYF
-	TRBV11-3	13	-	TRBJ1-6	TGTGCCAGCAGCTTAGATGGGTGGTCACCCCTCCACTTT	CASSLDGWSPLHF
TRBD2	TRBV2	14	once	TRBJ2-5	TGTGCCAGCAGTGATCTGCGGGGAGGGGAGACCCAGTACTTC	CASSDLRGGETQYF
-	TRBV6-1	13	once	TRBJ2-2	TGTGCCAGCAGGGCTACGAACACCGGGGAGCTGTTTTTT	CASRATNTGELFF
TRBD2	TRBV7-2	14	-	TRBJ2-5	TGTGCCAGCAGCCCTAGAGCGGGAGAGGAGACCCAGTACTTC	CASSPRAGEETQYF
-	TRBV2	13	-	TRBJ2-7	TGTGCCAGCAGTCTCCCCCTCACCTACGAGCAGTACTTC	CASSLPLTYEQYF
TRBD2	TRBV2	14	-	TRBJ2-5	TGTGCCAGCAGTGCGCGGGGGGACGGTTTGAGCCAGTACTTC	CASSARGDGLSQYF
-	TRBV6-1	16	-	TRBJ1-2	TGTGCCAGCAGTGAACCAGGGATGAGTTGGCACTATGGCTACACCTTC	CASSEPGMSWHYGYTF
TRBD1	TRBV25-1	14	few	TRBJ1-4	TGTGCCAGCAGTGACGACAGGGGGACTGAAAAACTGTTTTTT	CASSDDRGTEKLFF
TRBD2	TRBV6-1	15	-	TRBJ2-3	TGTGCCAGCAGAGAAGGAGCGGGAGGGCCAGATACGCAGTATTTT	CASREGAGGPDTQYF
TRBD1	TRBV6-5	15	-	TRBJ1-5	TGTGCCAGCAGTCCTCTACAGGGGAATCGTCAGCCCCAGCATTTT	CASSPLQGNRQPQHF
-	TRBV5-1	15	-	TRBJ1-6	TGCGCCAGCAGCGAACACCTAACCTATAATTCACCCCTCCACTTT	CASSEHLTYNSPLHF
TRBD1	TRBV9	15	few	TRBJ1-6	TGTGCCAGCAGCGTTACAGGGGCGTGGGAGTCACCCCTCCACTTT	CASSVTGAWESPLHF
TRBD1	TRBV5-1	16	-	TRBJ1-1	TGCGCCAGCAGCTTGGGCCCGAGACAGGGTGGCACTGAAGCTTTCTTT	CASSLGPRQGGTEAFF
-	TRBV2	13	-	TRBJ1-1	TGTGCCAGCAGTGAGCAGATCAACACTGAAGCTTTCTTT	CASSEQINTEAFF
-	TRBV7-3	13	few	TRBJ2-3	TGTGCCAGCAGCTCCTATCCAACAGATACGCAGTATTTT	CASSSYPTDTQYF
-	TRBV6-1	15	-	TRBJ1-5	TGTGCCAGCAGTGAAATGGACAGTTTCAATCAGCCCCAGCATTTT	CASSEMDSFNQPQHF
-	TRBV9	15	-	TRBJ1-1	TGTGCCAGCAGCGTACAGGGTGATGTCAGCACTGAAGCTTTCTTT	CASSVQGDVSTEAFF
-	TRBV25-1	16	-	TRBJ1-3	TGTGCCAGCAGTGAATGGGCAGACGTTGCTGGAAACACCATATATTTT	CASSEWADVAGNTIYF
TRBD2	TRBV4-2	16	-	TRBJ2-5	TGTGCCAGCAGCCCCAGCAGCGGGGGGCACCAAGAGACCCAGTACTTC	CASSPSSGGHQETQYF
-	TRBV29-1	14	-	TRBJ2-2	TGCAGCGTTGACGGCCCAATCTTTCACGGGGAGCTGTTTTTT	CSVDGPIFHGELFF
TRBD2	TRBV9	15	-	TRBJ2-1	TGTGCCAGCAGCCAGACTAGCGGGAGTTACAATGAGCAGTTCTTC	CASSQTSGSYNEQFF
TRBD1	TRBV4-1	16	few	TRBJ1-2	TGCGCCAGCAGCCAACCCATGGACAGGGCAATCTATGGCTACACCTTC	CASSQPMDRAIYGYTF
-	TRBV28	15	-	TRBJ2-5	TGTGCCAGCAGTCGAGGGGGAGGGGTTGGAGAGACCCAGTACTTC	CASSRGGGVGETQYF
-	TRBV11-2	12	-	TRBJ2-7	TGTGCCAGCAGCTTAATGGGGTACGAGCAGTACTTC	CASSLMGYEQYF
-	TRBV5-1	13	-	TRBJ2-7	TGCGCCAGCAGCTTGGTTTCAGGCTTTGGGCAGTACTTC	CASSLVSGFGQYF
TRBD1	TRBV5-1	15	-	TRBJ2-5	TGCGCCAGCAGCTTGGCCGAGGGGGCAGGGGGGACCCAGTACTTC	CASSLAEGAGGTQYF
-	TRBV10-3	13	-	TRBJ2-3	TGTGCCATCACATCTGGAATCACAGATACGCAGTATTTT	CAITSGITDTQYF
-	TRBV5-1	14	-	TRBJ2-3	TGCGCCAGCAGCTCCCTAGAGGGGACAGATACGCAGTATTTT	CASSSLEGTDTQYF
-	TRBV6-5	12	-	TRBJ1-2	TGTGCCAGCAGGGGAGACAGCTATGGCTACACCTTC	CASRGDSYGYTF
-	TRBV2	13	once	TRBJ1-3	TGTGCCAGCGGGACAAACTCTGGAAACACCATATATTTT	CASGTNSGNTIYF
TRBD2	TRBV19	16	-	TRBJ2-7	TGTGCCAGTAGTGGGACTAGCGGGGGGGCCGTCGACGAGCAGTACTTC	CASSGTSGGAVDEQYF
-	TRBV7-3	14	-	TRBJ2-7	TGTGCCAGCAGCCCAACCTCGGGGTACCACGAGCAGTACTTC	CASSPTSGYHEQYF
-	TRBV5-1	15	-	TRBJ2-3	TGCGCCAGCAGCTTGGCCCGGGGTGCTGGAGATACGCAGTATTTT	CASSLARGAGDTQYF
TRBD2	TRBV5-6	16	-	TRBJ2-1	TGTGCCAGCAATTCGGGGTTGGCTAGCGGGAGCGATGAGCAGTTCTTC	CASNSGLASGSDEQFF
TRBD1	TRBV28	16	-	TRBJ1-2	TGTGCCAGCAGTCAGGGGGGGGACGACAGAAACTATGGCTACACCTTC	CASSQGGDDRNYGYTF
-	TRBV11-2	15	-	TRBJ1-2	TGTGCCAGCAGTTCAGCCTCCGACAGACTCTATGGCTACACCTTC	CASSSASDRLYGYTF
TRBD1	TRBV5-4	18	-	TRBJ1-1	TGTGCCAGCAGCTTGGGGGGTGACAGGGGGCTTATGAGGACTGAAGCTTTCTTT	CASSLGGDRGLMRTEAFF
TRBD1	TRBV19	13	-	TRBJ1-2	TGTGCCAGTAGTCCCGACAGGGGGCGAGGCTACACCTTC	CASSPDRGRGYTF
TRBD2	TRBV4-3	15	-	TRBJ2-2	TGCGCCAGCAGCCATCGGCGGGGGGCAGCCGGGGAGCTGTTTTTT	CASSHRRGAAGELFF
-	TRBV19	15	-	TRBJ2-1	TGTGCCAGTAGTATAAGGGGACTGCTTGACAATGAGCAGTTCTTC	CASSIRGLLDNEQFF
-	TRBV29-1	14	-	TRBJ1-1	TGCAGCGTCGCGAGACGGGAACAGAACACTGAAGCTTTCTTT	CSVARREQNTEAFF
-	TRBV28	15	-	TRBJ2-7	TGTGCCAGCAGCGTTGTCCTCAGGAGCTCCTACGAGCAGTACTTC	CASSVVLRSSYEQYF
-	TRBV4-3	15	-	TRBJ1-2	TGCGCCAGCAGCCAAGATCTAGGAGGTATCTATGGCTACACCTTC	CASSQDLGGIYGYTF
TRBD2	TRBV29-1	16	-	TRBJ2-1	TGCAGCGTTGAAGAATGGGGCTCGGGGGGATACAATGAGCAGTTCTTC	CSVEEWGSGGYNEQFF
-	TRBV6-4	13	-	TRBJ2-1	TGTGCCAGCAGTGACTCTTTGGAGCATGAGCAGTTCTTC	CASSDSLEHEQFF
-	TRBV6-5	14	-	TRBJ1-1	TGTGCCAGCAGCGAACACGGGGGAAACACTGAAGCTTTCTTT	CASSEHGGNTEAFF
TRBD2	TRBV6-1	15	-	TRBJ2-1	TGTGCCAGCAGTGAAGGCGGGGGGGAGGTTGATGAGCAGTTCTTC	CASSEGGGEVDEQFF
TRBD1	TRBV5-5	14	-	TRBJ1-2	TGTGCCAGCAGCTTTACAGGGGGAAACTATGGCTACACCTTC	CASSFTGGNYGYTF
-	TRBV21-1	16	-	TRBJ2-1	TGTGCCAGCTTACCTCTACTAGCGGGACCGAACAATGAGCAGTTCTTC	CASLPLLAGPNNEQFF
TRBD1	TRBV27	16	-	TRBJ1-2	TGTGCCAGCGGGGAACTAGGGGGACAGGGATCGGGCGGCTACACCTTC	CASGELGGQGSGGYTF
TRBD2	TRBV2	16	-	TRBJ2-3	TGTGCCAGCAGACGGGGACTAGCGGGACCCGGCGATACGCAGTATTTT	CASRRGLAGPGDTQYF
-	TRBV5-6	14	-	TRBJ2-5	TGTGCCAGCAGCACGGTCCTAGGTACCGAGACCCAGTACTTC	CASSTVLGTETQYF
-	TRBV5-1	17	-	TRBJ2-2	TGCGCCAGCAGCGAGACGTGGGTAACTAGGAACACCGGGGAGCTGTTTTTT	CASSETWVTRNTGELFF
-	TRBV4-3	13	-	TRBJ1-2	TGCGCCAGCAGCCAAGCTACGGGCTATGGCTACACCTTC	CASSQATGYGYTF
TRBD1	TRBV6-6	13	-	TRBJ1-2	TGTGCCTCCCTGGACAGGGGGCGTCGCGGCTACACCTTC	CASLDRGRRGYTF
-	TRBV2	16	-	TRBJ1-5	TGTGCCAGCAGTGAGGGGGGACAAGGTACGGGTCAGCCCCAGCATTTT	CASSEGGQGTGQPQHF